This entry lists 11 T cell receptor beta chains sequenced from one sample in a study of blood T cell repertoires in COVID-19. Produced via immunoSEQ multiplex PCR; TCRdb's table is partial and in-frame only. The sample shows 120,000 to 150,000 clones, around 87% of them seen only once. Sequences were obtained from peripheral blood. These receptors originate from a woman between 45 and 65 years old with active or convalescent COVID-19.

This chain joins TRBV7-9 and TRBJ1-2; a possible D gene is TRBD1 (6 bases). The CDR3 loop spans 13 amino acids. V dropped 8 bases and J dropped 7 bases, with 17 bases sitting between them. The germline V gene encodes CDR1 SEHNR and CDR2 FQNEAQ (reference sequence). The CDR3 reads CASGDKYIGGYTF. CDR3 nucleotide sequence: TGTGCCAGCGGGGACAAATATATCGGTGGCTACACCTTC. The complete variable domain, with remaining parts taken from reference TRBV7-9 and TRBJ1-2, reads DTGVSQNPRHKITKRGQNVTFRCDPISEHNRLYWYRQTLGQGPEFLTYFQNEAQLEKSRLLSDRFSAERPKGSFSTLEIQRTEQGDSAMYLCASGDKYIGGYTFGSGTRLTVV.

This rearrangement joins TRBV30 to TRBJ2-5, with 8 positions matching TRBD2. The V gene end was trimmed by 5 bases and the J gene end by 5 bases; junction bases not matched to a gene: 16. The CDR3 totals 16 residues. The germline V gene has CDR1 GTSNPN and CDR2 SVGIG (reference sequence). This CDR3 is CAWSNLLLRGGETQYF. In DNA form, the CDR3 reads TGTGCCTGGTCTAACCTCCTCCTACGGGGGGGCGAGACCCAGTACTTC.

V gene TRBV11-2 combines with J gene TRBJ2-7; a weak D match, TRBD2 (6 bases). V dropped 0 bases and J dropped 12 bases, with 15 bases sitting between them. The CDR3 totals 13 residues. Germline V gene lookup returns CDR1 SGHAT and CDR2 FQNNGV. Here the CDR3 DNA reads TGTGCCAGCAGCTTAGATGTAGCGGTGCGAATGTACTTC. This gives the protein CASSLDVAVRMYF.

The chain uses TRBV25-1 and TRBJ1-2; the D gene is possibly TRBD1 (5 bases). The germline V and J ends were trimmed by 2 bases and 4 bases, with 11 bases remaining between them. The CDR3 contains 14 residues. Looked up from germline, CDR1 is MGHDK and CDR2 is SYGVNS. The CDR3 spells CASSEQGVTYGYTF. As DNA, the CDR3 is TGTGCCAGCAGTGAACAGGGTGTAACCTATGGCTACACCTTC.

The chain has TRBV6-5 and TRBJ2-1, with D tentatively TRBD2 (5 bases). The germline V gene has CDR1 MNHEY and CDR2 SVGAGI. The V gene lost 2 bases and the J gene lost 0 bases, with 8 bases spanning the gap. CDR3 length: 15 amino acids. CDR3 loop: CASSYKGSSYNEQFF. The CDR3 nucleotides read TGTGCCAGCAGTTACAAAGGGAGCTCCTACAATGAGCAGTTCTTC.

The chain uses TRBV7-2 and TRBJ1-5; a possible D gene is TRBD1 (5 bases). Trimming left V 3 bases short and J 3 bases short, with 18 bases between. This CDR3 has 17 amino acids. CDR1 and CDR2 from the germline V gene are SGHTA and FQGNSA. For the CDR3, the DNA is TGTGCCAGCAGCTTGGCGGGGGGGGGAACCTTCAATCAGCCCCAGCATTTT. Translation gives CASSLAGGGTFNQPQHF.

The genes are TRBV6-6 and TRBJ2-1; 7 nucleotides agree with TRBD2. The germline gives CDR1 MNHNY, CDR2 SVGAGI (reference sequence). The ends lost 5 bases at V and 0 bases at J; junction bases unmatched: 13. This CDR3 contains 18 residues. DNA for the CDR3: TGTGCCAGCAGTCCCACCGGGCGAGCGGGATTCTCCTACAATGAGCAGTTCTTC. It translates to CASSPTGRAGFSYNEQFF.

The gene calls are TRBV27 and TRBJ2-6; D unclear. Germline CDR1 and CDR2: MNHEY and SMNVEV (reference sequence). This CDR3 spans 14 amino acids. V was clipped by 5 bases and J by 0 bases, with 5 bases between them. The CDR3 here is CASSPRSGANVLTF. The CDR3 DNA is TGTGCCAGCAGTCCGCGCTCTGGGGCCAACGTCCTGACTTTC.

V is TRBV11-3 and J is TRBJ2-3, with TRBD2 matching 10 bases. There are 14 residues in the CDR3. In germline, CDR1 is SGHNT, CDR2 YENEEA. V gave up 4 bases and J gave up 4 bases; unmatched junction bases: 2. CDR3 in amino acids: CASSSGLASDTQYF. CDR3 nucleotide sequence: TGTGCCAGCAGCTCGGGACTAGCGTCAGATACGCAGTATTTT.

The chain employs TRBV4-1 and TRBJ2-3, with TRBD2 identical over 10 bases. The length of the CDR3 is 16 residues. V shed 4 bases, J shed 2 bases, and the junction held 6 bases outside the gene matches. Per germline, CDR1 MGHRA and CDR2 YSYEKL. This chain's CDR3 is CASSRRTSGNTDTQYF. CDR3 coding DNA: TGCGCCAGCAGCCGGAGGACTAGCGGAAACACAGATACGCAGTATTTT.

The V call is TRBV4-1, the J call TRBJ1-1; 8 bases map to TRBD1. In germline, CDR1 is MGHRA, CDR2 YSYEKL. With V trimmed by 3 bases and J by 6 bases, 12 bases remained unmatched. The CDR3 runs to 16 residues. The CDR3 reads CASSHTIGQGVPEAFF. In DNA, the CDR3 is TGCGCCAGCAGCCACACAATTGGACAGGGAGTCCCTGAAGCTTTCTTT.